Shown below are 8 T cell receptor beta chains from a single sample sequenced in a study of T-cell memory formation after mild COVID-19. One entry per CDR3 protein results from TCRdb running MiXCR on the 5' RACE reads. Among around 340,000 distinct CDR3 sequences listed, under 25% were seen once. The sample was PBMCs or a T cell subset sorted from them (not recorded which). These receptors were collected from an adult woman who had mild COVID-19 (a few samples of this study predate the infection). Cell type and time point are not known.

This clonotype was detected a few times. This sequence joins TRBV27 and TRBJ2-1; no firm D call. The ends were cut back, 3 bases at V and 9 bases at J, with 12 bases in the middle. The CDR3 is 13 amino acids. Germline CDR1 reads MNHEY; CDR2 reads SMNVEV (reference sequence). Written as DNA, the CDR3 is TGTGCCAGCAGTTTCCGGGTCTGGGGTGAGCAGTTCTTC. This translates into CASSFRVWGEQFF.

V and J are TRBV12-3 or TRBV12-4 and TRBJ1-1; 7 bases line up with TRBD1. This CDR3 is built from 19 residues. J gave up 0 bases and V 6 bases, and 19 bases lay outside the gene matches. CDR3 nucleotide sequence: TGTGCCAGCAGATTAAAAGGGGGACAGCTTCGAGTGATGAACACTGAAGCTTTCTTT. Its protein is CASRLKGGQLRVMNTEAFF.

This clonotype was observed a handful of times. The rearrangement joins TRBV29-1 to TRBJ1-1; D is possibly TRBD1 (5 bases). CDR1 and CDR2 from the germline V gene are SQVTM and ANQGSEA. This CDR3 region has 9 residues. V gave up 3 bases and J gave up 10 bases, with 6 bases separating them. In nucleotides, the CDR3 is TGCAGCGTTGATGGGGGAGCTTTCTTT. This encodes CSVDGGAFF.

This clonotype showed up many times. The gene calls are TRBV6-5 and TRBJ2-2; 7 bases line up with TRBD2. From germline, CDR1 is MNHEY and CDR2 SVGAGI. V gave up 5 bases and J gave up 0 bases; unmatched junction bases: 12. The CDR3 contains 18 residues. CDR3 sequence reads: CASSRRVPLAANTGELFF. The CDR3 DNA reads as TGTGCCAGCAGTCGAAGGGTTCCTCTAGCGGCGAACACCGGGGAGCTGTTTTTT.

V is TRBV7-9 and J is TRBJ1-2; a weak D match, TRBD1 (6 bases). V was pared by 5 bases and J by 6 bases, with 22 bases between. This CDR3 is 16 amino acids long. Per the germline V gene, CDR1 is SEHNR and CDR2 is FQNEAQ (reference sequence). The CDR3 coding sequence is TGTGCCAGCAGCCCCATGTGGTACAGGGAGACGGATGGCTACACCTTC. Translation gives CASSPMWYRETDGYTF.

This chain connects TRBV7-9 to TRBJ2-1, with TRBD2 matching 9 bases. Germline CDR1 and CDR2: SEHNR and FQNEAQ (reference sequence). Unmatched junction bases numbered 11, after V lost 5 bases and J lost 3 bases. CDR3 length: 17 amino acids. CDR3 protein: CASSAKLGTSSYNEQFF. As DNA, the CDR3 is TGTGCCAGCAGCGCAAAACTGGGGACTAGCAGCTACAATGAGCAGTTCTTC.

This chain links TRBV10-3 with TRBJ1-1; TRBD1 matches at 8 bases. The V gene's germline CDR1 is ENHRY and CDR2 SYGVKD. This CDR3 is built from 18 residues. The trim removed 10 bases at V and 5 bases at J, leaving 24 bases unmatched. This chain's CDR3 is CATNFGPGQGLSGTEAFF. Written as DNA, the CDR3 is TGTGCCACCAATTTTGGGCCAGGACAGGGCCTTTCTGGGACTGAAGCTTTCTTT.

This clonotype showed up just a few times. The junction shows a germline mismatch at one end, possibly a read error. The chain employs TRBV4-1 and TRBJ1-2; D gene unclear. Germline-derived CDR1 and CDR2 are MGHRA and YSYEKL. The CDR3 sequence is 15 residues long. CDR3 residues: CASSQMIGRNDGYTF. The CDR3 DNA reads TGCGCCAGCAGCCAAATGATAGGCCGTAACGATGGCTACACCTTC.